One sample yielded the 17 T cell receptor beta chains listed below, sequenced in a study of long-term antiretroviral therapy in people with HIV. Sequencing used immunoSEQ v3.0 at survey level. Here immunoSEQ multiplex PCR was the method, and the copy in TCRdb shows in-frame clones only, minus some. The sample has around 26,000 clones, approximately 93% seen once. The sample in question was unsorted PBMCs, obtained 7.6 years after starting antiretroviral therapy. These receptors were obtained from a middle-aged woman with HIV.

The chain carries TRBV9 and TRBJ1-4, with D unclear. The ends were cut back, 2 bases at V and 11 bases at J, with 13 bases in the middle. The CDR3 has 13 residues. The germline V gene has CDR1 SGDLS and CDR2 YYNGEE. The CDR3 here is CASSVKRVGKLFF. The DNA of the CDR3 is TGTGCCAGCAGCGTTAAGCGTGTGGGGAAACTGTTTTTT.

In this sample, this clone turned up once. The genes are TRBV5-1 and TRBJ2-3; 9 bases are a match to TRBD2. Looked up from germline, CDR1 is SGHRS and CDR2 is YFSETQ. V dropped 0 bases and J dropped 2; count of bases not matched to a gene: 4. This CDR3 is built from 16 residues. The CDR3 loop reads CASSLGSSGDTDTQYF. CDR3 nucleotide sequence: TGCGCCAGCAGCTTGGGGTCTAGCGGGGACACAGATACGCAGTATTTT.

The chain links TRBV5-4 to TRBJ2-5; D remains ambiguous. The ends were cut back, 4 bases at V and 0 bases at J, with 7 bases in the middle. The CDR3 is 13 amino acids. Germline lookup yields CDR1 SGHNT and CDR2 YYREEE (reference sequence). The chain's CDR3 is CASSAPDQETQYF. The CDR3 DNA reads as TGTGCCAGCAGCGCACCAGACCAAGAGACCCAGTACTTC.

The chain uses TRBV6-5 and TRBJ2-7; 8 nucleotides agree with TRBD2. After removal of 7 bases from V and 3 bases from J, the junction contained 8 bases not matched to a gene. This CDR3 has 14 amino acids. Germline lookup yields CDR1 MNHEY and CDR2 SVGAGI. This CDR3 is CASNPSGGGYEQYF. The CDR3 DNA reads as TGTGCCAGCAACCCGTCGGGGGGGGGCTACGAGCAGTACTTC.

The chain carries TRBV5-1 and TRBJ2-6; 9 bases match TRBD1. Germline values: CDR1 SGHRS, CDR2 YFSETQ. Trimming at V came to 0 bases and at J to 2 bases, leaving 9 bases not matched to a gene. This CDR3 is built from 19 residues. The CDR3 sequence: CASSLGMGQGVAGANVLTF. The CDR3 coding sequence is TGCGCCAGCAGCTTGGGAATGGGACAGGGAGTAGCTGGGGCCAACGTCCTGACTTTC.

The chain combines TRBV7-2 with TRBJ2-5; D is ambiguous. The germline CDR1 and CDR2 sequences are SGHTA and FQGNSA. The germline V and J ends were trimmed by 1 base and 3 bases, with 3 bases remaining between them. This CDR3 comprises 12 residues. This chain's CDR3 is CASSLVEETQYF. The CDR3 bases are TGTGCCAGCAGCTTAGTGGAAGAGACCCAGTACTTC.

This CDR3 reads CASSFSLVNNEQFF. The CDR3 DNA reads as TGTGCCAGCAGCTTCTCCCTCGTCAACAATGAGCAGTTCTTC. The gene calls are TRBV11-1 and TRBJ2-1; no definite D call. Trimming shortened V by 3 bases and J by 5 bases, and 11 bases separated the two germline ends. This CDR3 contains 14 residues. Looked up from germline, CDR1 is SGHAT and CDR2 is FQDESV (reference sequence).

The V call is TRBV7-2, the J call TRBJ1-2; no clear D. V dropped 5 bases and J dropped 4 bases, with 17 bases sitting between them. From germline, CDR1 is SGHTA and CDR2 FQGNSA. This CDR3 spans 15 amino acids. The CDR3 here is CASSLTDGLIYGYTF. The CDR3 region has the DNA TGTGCCAGCAGCCTTACGGACGGATTGATCTATGGCTACACCTTC.

The rearrangement links TRBV5-4 to TRBJ1-1, with D uncertain. CDR1 and CDR2 (germline): SGHNT, YYREEE (reference sequence). V dropped 6 bases and J dropped 7 bases, with 19 bases sitting between them. The CDR3 covers 14 residues. The CDR3 region is CASTRERVGGEAFF. CDR3 DNA sequence: TGTGCCAGCACCCGGGAGAGGGTAGGTGGTGAAGCTTTCTTT. The full variable domain, completed using reference TRBV5-4 and TRBJ1-1, is ETGVTQSPTHLIKTRGQQVTLRCSSQSGHNTVSWYQQALGQGPQFIFQYYREEENGRGNFPPRFSGLQFPNYSSELNVNALELDDSALYLCASTRERVGGEAFFGQGTRLTVV.

The chain combines TRBV6-1 with TRBJ1-3, with D possibly TRBD1 on 5 matching bases. CDR1 MNHNS and CDR2 SASEGT come from the germline V gene. The CDR3 has 14 amino acids. With 4 bases removed from V and 0 bases from J, the gap between germline ends came to 7 bases. The CDR3: CASSAQGSGNTIYF. As DNA, the CDR3 is TGTGCCAGCAGTGCCCAGGGCTCTGGAAACACCATATATTTT.

The chain joins TRBV11-1 to TRBJ1-1; TRBD1 matches at 8 bases. V lost 4 bases to trimming and J lost 4 bases; unmatched junction nucleotides: 5. Germline V CDR1 and CDR2: SGHAT, FQDESV (reference sequence). This CDR3 is 14 amino acids long. CDR3 sequence reads: CASSSTGGGTEAFF. CDR3 in DNA: TGTGCCAGCAGCTCAACAGGGGGAGGCACTGAAGCTTTCTTT.

The CDR3 loop is CASSYSKDRVFEQFF. The CDR3 nucleotides read TGTGCCAGCAGTTACTCGAAGGACAGAGTCTTTGAGCAGTTCTTC. J is TRBJ2-1 and V is TRBV6-5, with D possibly TRBD1 on 6 matching bases. Germline V gene data show CDR1 as MNHEY and CDR2 as SVGAGI. CDR3 length: 15 residues. V gave up 0 bases and J gave up 9 bases, with 15 bases separating them.

The CDR3 region is CASSPGQGVAGELFF. The CDR3 DNA reads as TGTGCCAGCAGCCCTGGACAGGGTGTCGCCGGGGAGCTGTTTTTT. The chain combines TRBV27 with TRBJ2-2, with 8 nucleotides matching TRBD1. This CDR3 comprises 15 residues. J was trimmed by 6 bases and V by 6 bases; bases with no gene match: 9. Germline values: CDR1 MNHEY, CDR2 SMNVEV (reference sequence).

The chain employs TRBV6-5 and TRBJ2-5, with 8 bases fitting TRBD1. Germline CDR1 MNHEY, CDR2 SVGAGI. This CDR3 has 15 residues. V shed 6 bases and J 4 bases; nucleotides not matched to a gene: 10. CDR3 region: CASSPGGTGRETQYF. CDR3 bases: TGTGCCAGCAGCCCTGGCGGGACAGGTAGAGAGACCCAGTACTTC.

This chain joins TRBV6-1 and TRBJ2-2; a weak D match, TRBD2 (5 bases). Per germline, CDR1 MNHNS and CDR2 SASEGT. V lost 6 bases and J lost 6, with 11 bases in between. The CDR3 runs 13 residues. The CDR3, as DNA: TGTGCCAGCAGCCTCAAGGAGGCCGGGGAGCTGTTTTTT. Its protein is CASSLKEAGELFF.

The J gene is TRBJ1-2, the V gene TRBV7-2; 7 bases fit TRBD1. The CDR3 is made up of 14 amino acids. CDR1 and CDR2 (germline): SGHTA, FQGNSA. Trimming took 7 bases from V and 3 from J; bases not matched to a gene: 8. The CDR3 sequence is CASTQDRAHYGYTF. CDR3 coding DNA: TGTGCCAGCACACAAGACAGGGCTCACTATGGCTACACCTTC.

The chain is built from TRBV10-3 and TRBJ2-4; D gene uncertain. This CDR3 region has 15 residues. V was shortened by 0 bases and J by 1 base, with 7 bases between the two germline ends. Germline V gene sequence: CDR1 ENHRY, CDR2 SYGVKD. For the CDR3, the DNA is TGTGCCATCAGTGAGTCGGGGTGGGCCAAAAACATTCAGTACTTC. It specifies CAISESGWAKNIQYF.